The source of this TCR beta chain is a study of T cell repertoires in cytomegalovirus infection. For the study at large: It was the public TCR beta signatures that indicated both CMV infection and matching HLA type. Study results and caveats: HLA-C-restricted, CMV-specific TCR beta clonotypes were dominant ex vivo.

TCRdb called the reads again in MiXCR, with one record for every CDR3 protein. The data hold a few hundred thousand distinct CDR3 sequences, with roughly 15% observed a single time. J was trimmed by 4 bases and V by 0 bases; bases with no gene match: 7. CDR3 size: 16 residues. The germline V gene encodes CDR1 DFQATT and CDR2 SNEGSKA (reference sequence). Concerning this clonotype: Its antigen is unidentified.

Sequenced input: PBMCs. The clonotype comes from a human donor in good health (CMV status not recorded). Some clones in this sample may be carry-over from other donors' samples. V is TRBV20-1 and J is TRBJ2-3; 10 bases are shared with TRBD2. The CDR3 reads CSARDPSGGSSDTQYF. CDR3 nucleotides: TGCAGTGCTAGAGATCCTAGCGGGGGAAGTTCAGATACGCAGTATTTT.